Shown below are 9 T cell receptor beta chains from a single sample sequenced in a study of blood T cell repertoires in COVID-19. TCRdb's table, derived via immunoSEQ multiplex PCR, lists solely in-frame clones and lacks some. Here the sample spans some 190,000 clones, about 85% being singletons. The sample taken for sequencing was peripheral blood. These TCRs come from a woman in her sixties or seventies with acute or convalescent COVID-19.

This chain connects TRBV18 to TRBJ2-7; 7 bases map to TRBD1. Germline assignment: CDR1 KGHSH and CDR2 LQKENI. The J segment lost 6 bases and the V segment lost 5 bases, leaving 4 bases of the junction unmatched. The CDR3 consists of 12 residues. The CDR3 DNA reads as TGTGCCAGCTCATATTCAGGGGGCGAGCAGTACGTC. Translating it yields CASSYSGGEQYV.

This clone was counted a few times. The chain employs TRBV5-1 and TRBJ1-2; no definite D call. Germline assignment: CDR1 SGHRS and CDR2 YFSETQ. V dropped 0 bases and J dropped 8 bases, with 17 bases sitting between them. The CDR3 covers 15 residues. The CDR3, as DNA: TGCGCCAGCAGCTTGGCCGGAAAAGACCCGGGGGGCTACACCTTC. This codes for CASSLAGKDPGGYTF.

The CDR3 reads CASSRGTSGLSYNEQFF. DNA for the CDR3: TGTGCCAGCAGCCGCGGGACTAGCGGGCTTTCCTACAATGAGCAGTTCTTC. The chain has TRBV7-9 and TRBJ2-1, with 12 bases fitting TRBD2. V lost 5 bases to trimming and J lost 1 base; unmatched junction nucleotides: 6. The germline V gene encodes CDR1 SEHNR and CDR2 FQNEAQ (reference sequence). This CDR3 is built from 17 residues.

CDR3 in amino acids: CATSRDPGGEETQYF. CDR3 nucleotides: TGTGCCACCAGCAGAGATCCCGGGGGAGAAGAGACCCAGTACTTC. The chain recombines TRBV15 with TRBJ2-5; D is possibly TRBD2 (6 bases). Trimming removed 0 bases at V and 3 bases at J, with 11 bases between. The CDR3 spans 15 residues. Germline V gene sequence: CDR1 LNHNV, CDR2 YYDKDF (reference sequence).

This chain uses TRBV6-2 or TRBV6-3 with TRBJ2-7; D perhaps matches TRBD1 (6 bases). Between the trimmed V and J ends, which lost 2 bases and 6 bases, there was a span of 14 bases. The CDR3 is made up of 14 amino acids. Germline loops: CDR1 MNHEY, CDR2 SVGEGT. This CDR3 reads CASSYNRQGGEQYV. In DNA, the CDR3 is TGTGCCAGCAGTTACAACCGCCAAGGGGGCGAGCAGTACGTC.

The chain recombines TRBV5-1 with TRBJ2-1, with 10 bases lining up with TRBD2. There are 16 residues in the CDR3. V trimming: 0 bases; J trimming: 12 bases; junction bases outside the gene matches: 12. CDR1 and CDR2 from the germline V gene are SGHRS and YFSETQ. CDR3 DNA: TGCGCCAGCAGCTTGGAGGCTAGCGGGAGTCTGAATCGGCAGTTCTTC. This codes for CASSLEASGSLNRQFF. The full variable domain, rest sourced from reference TRBV5-1 and TRBJ2-1, is KAGVTQTPRYLIKTRGQQVTLSCSPISGHRSVSWYQQTPGQGLQFLFEYFSETQRNKGNFPGRFSGRQFSNSRSEMNVSTLELGDSALYLCASSLEASGSLNRQFFGPGTRLTVL.

This clone has only a few counts. The chain links TRBV25-1 to TRBJ1-1; the D gene is possibly TRBD1 (6 bases). Germline V CDR1 and CDR2: MGHDK, SYGVNS. This CDR3 has 12 residues. Trimming left V 5 bases short and J 10 bases short, with 14 bases between. The CDR3 here is CASSITGTRAFF. In DNA, the CDR3 is TGTGCCAGCAGTATCACCGGGACACGAGCTTTCTTT. The whole variable domain, filled in from reference TRBV25-1 and TRBJ1-1, reads EADIYQTPRYLVIGTGKKITLECSQTMGHDKMYWYQQDPGMELHLIHYSYGVNSTEKGDLSSESTVSRIRTEHFPLTLESARPSHTSQYLCASSITGTRAFFGQGTRLTVV.

The rearrangement joins TRBV9 to TRBJ2-7; maybe TRBD2 (6 bases). This CDR3 contains 16 residues. The germline V and J ends were trimmed by 4 bases and 3 bases, with 20 bases remaining between them. Germline V gene lookup returns CDR1 SGDLS and CDR2 YYNGEE. CDR3 protein: CASSPFGVSGIYEQYF. In nucleotides, the CDR3 is TGTGCCAGCAGCCCCTTCGGAGTTAGCGGAATCTACGAGCAGTACTTC. The full variable domain, its missing parts supplied by reference TRBV9 and TRBJ2-7, is DSGVTQTPKHLITATGQRVTLRCSPRSGDLSVYWYQQSLDQGLQFLIQYYNGEERAKGNILERFSAQQFPDLHSELNLSSLELGDSALYFCASSPFGVSGIYEQYFGPGTRLTVT.

This clone was counted between two and nine times. The J gene is TRBJ1-2, the V gene TRBV27, with 10 bases identical to TRBD1. The V and J ends lost 8 bases and 3 bases, in that order; junction bases with no gene match: 6. This CDR3 spans 14 amino acids. The V gene's germline CDR1 is MNHEY and CDR2 SMNVEV (reference sequence). CDR3 nucleotides: TGTGCCAGCCGGCGGGACAGGGGAGACTATGGCTACACCTTC. Amino acids: CASRRDRGDYGYTF.